This TCR beta chain was captured in a study of T cell responses to AZD1222 COVID-19 vaccine. The study, taken as a whole, reports: Sampling that yielded the repertoires occurred only after the peak T cell response. Among the donors, most were white British and more were female, and clonal diversity was possibly underestimated.

Clones were sequenced by immunoSEQ multiplex PCR, and TCRdb holds only the in-frame ones, with some missing. The sample has some 180,000 clones, roughly 91% seen once; the top ten hold around 2%. With respect to this clone: Antigen: not known.

Looked up from germline, CDR1 is SGDLS and CDR2 is YYNGEE. The V end lost 7 bases, the J end lost 0 bases, and 14 bases lay between the germline ends. The CDR3 runs to 16 residues. Pooling of second doses given at about 4 or about 12 weeks was done. This TCR derives from an adult who received the AZD1222 COVID-19 vaccine. V and J are TRBV9 and TRBJ1-6, with D possibly TRBD1 on 5 matching bases. This material consisted of peripheral blood, taken 28 days after the second AZD1222 dose. Here the CDR3 reads CASGDVTSSYNSPLHF. The CDR3 DNA is TGTGCCAGCGGGGACGTCACGAGCTCCTATAATTCACCCCTCCACTTT.